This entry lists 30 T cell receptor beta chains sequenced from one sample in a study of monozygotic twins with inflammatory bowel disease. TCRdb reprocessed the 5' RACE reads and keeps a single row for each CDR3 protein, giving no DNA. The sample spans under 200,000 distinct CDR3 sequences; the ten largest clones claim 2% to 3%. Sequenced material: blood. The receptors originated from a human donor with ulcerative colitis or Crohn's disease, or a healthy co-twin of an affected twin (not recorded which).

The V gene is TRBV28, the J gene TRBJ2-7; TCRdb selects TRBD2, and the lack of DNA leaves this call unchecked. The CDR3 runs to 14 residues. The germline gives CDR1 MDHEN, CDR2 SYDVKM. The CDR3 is CASSLDEGNYEQYF.

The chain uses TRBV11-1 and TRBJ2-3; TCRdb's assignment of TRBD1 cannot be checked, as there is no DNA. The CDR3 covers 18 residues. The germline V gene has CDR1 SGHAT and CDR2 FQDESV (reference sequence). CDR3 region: CASSLTMGARWSTDTQYF.

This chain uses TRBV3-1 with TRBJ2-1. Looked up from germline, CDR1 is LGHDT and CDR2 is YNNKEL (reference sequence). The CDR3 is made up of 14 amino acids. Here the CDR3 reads CASSQELTSDEQFF.

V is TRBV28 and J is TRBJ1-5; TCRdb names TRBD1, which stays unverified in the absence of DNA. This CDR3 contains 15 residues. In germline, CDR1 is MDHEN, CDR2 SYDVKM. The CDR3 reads CASSPSTDYNQPQHF. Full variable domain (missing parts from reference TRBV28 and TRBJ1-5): DVKVTQSSRYLVKRTGEKVFLECVQDMDHENMFWYRQDPGLGLRLIYFSYDVKMKEKGDIPEGYSVSREKKERFSLILESASTNQTSMYLCASSPSTDYNQPQHFGDGTRLSIL.

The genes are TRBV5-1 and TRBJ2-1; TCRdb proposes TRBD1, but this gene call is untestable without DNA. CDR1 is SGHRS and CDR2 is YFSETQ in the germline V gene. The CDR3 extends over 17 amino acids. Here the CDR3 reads CASSLVRGQGVPDEQFF.

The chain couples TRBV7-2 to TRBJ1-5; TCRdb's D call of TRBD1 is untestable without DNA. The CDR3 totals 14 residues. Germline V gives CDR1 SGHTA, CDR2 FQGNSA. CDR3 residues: CASSSRQGDQPQHF.

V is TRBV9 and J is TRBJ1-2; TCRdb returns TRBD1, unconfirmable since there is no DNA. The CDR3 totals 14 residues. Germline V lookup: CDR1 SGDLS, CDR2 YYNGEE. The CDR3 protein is CASSATGANYGYTF.

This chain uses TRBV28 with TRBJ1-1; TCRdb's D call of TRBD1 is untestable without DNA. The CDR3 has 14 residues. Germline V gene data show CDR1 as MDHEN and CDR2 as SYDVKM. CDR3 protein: CASSSHGGRPEAFF.

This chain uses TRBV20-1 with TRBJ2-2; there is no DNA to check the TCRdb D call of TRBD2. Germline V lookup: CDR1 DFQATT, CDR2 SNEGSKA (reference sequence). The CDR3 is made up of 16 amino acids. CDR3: CSARRSGTTSTGELFF.

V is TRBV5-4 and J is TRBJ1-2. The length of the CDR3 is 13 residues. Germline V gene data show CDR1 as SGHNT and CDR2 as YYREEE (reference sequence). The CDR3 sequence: CASSNLTHYGYTF.

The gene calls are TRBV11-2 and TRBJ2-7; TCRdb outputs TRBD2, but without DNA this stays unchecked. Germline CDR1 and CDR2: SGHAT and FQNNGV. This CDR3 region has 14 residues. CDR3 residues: CASSLGGWGYEQYF.

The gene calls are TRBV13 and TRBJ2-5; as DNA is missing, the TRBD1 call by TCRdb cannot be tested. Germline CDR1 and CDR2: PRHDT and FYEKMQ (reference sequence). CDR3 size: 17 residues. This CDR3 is CASSPRPGRTGQETQYF.

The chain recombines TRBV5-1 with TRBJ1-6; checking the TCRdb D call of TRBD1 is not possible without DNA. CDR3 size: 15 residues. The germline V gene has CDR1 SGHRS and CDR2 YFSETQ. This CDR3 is CASSPHRGKNSPLHF.

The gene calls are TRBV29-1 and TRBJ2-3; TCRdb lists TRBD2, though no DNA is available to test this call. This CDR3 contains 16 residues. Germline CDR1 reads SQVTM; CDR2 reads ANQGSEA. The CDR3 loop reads CSVGGLAGISTDTQYF.

The CDR3: CASSPPTDRGGGEAFF. The chain has TRBV18 and TRBJ1-1; no DNA is available, so the TRBD1 call from TCRdb remains unchecked. CDR1 and CDR2 (germline): KGHSH, LQKENI. This CDR3 has 16 amino acids.

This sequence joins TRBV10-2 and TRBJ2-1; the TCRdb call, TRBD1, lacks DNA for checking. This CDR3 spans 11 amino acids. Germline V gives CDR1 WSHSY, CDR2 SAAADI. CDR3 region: CASIGGHEQFF.

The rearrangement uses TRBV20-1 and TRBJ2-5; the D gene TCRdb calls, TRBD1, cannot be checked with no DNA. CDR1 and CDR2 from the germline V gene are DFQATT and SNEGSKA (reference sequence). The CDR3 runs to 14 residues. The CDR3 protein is CSARLGTTQETQYF.

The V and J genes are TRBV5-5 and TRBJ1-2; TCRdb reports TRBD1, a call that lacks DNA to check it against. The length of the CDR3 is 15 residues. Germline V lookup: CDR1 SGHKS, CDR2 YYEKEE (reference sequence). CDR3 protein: CASSSARAANYGYTF. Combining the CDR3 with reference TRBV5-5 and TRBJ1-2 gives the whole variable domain DAGVTQSPTHLIKTRGQQVTLRCSPISGHKSVSWYQQVLGQGPQFIFQYYEKEERGRGNFPDRFSARQFPNYSSELNVNALLLGDSALYLCASSSARAANYGYTFGSGTRLTVV.

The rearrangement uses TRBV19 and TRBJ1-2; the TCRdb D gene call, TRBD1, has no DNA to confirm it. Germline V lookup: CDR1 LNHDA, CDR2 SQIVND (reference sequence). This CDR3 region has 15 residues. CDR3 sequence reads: CASSTRTGLGNGYTF.

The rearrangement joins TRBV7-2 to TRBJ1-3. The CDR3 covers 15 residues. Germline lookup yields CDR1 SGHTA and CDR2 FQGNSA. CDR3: CASSLFLSSGNTLYF.

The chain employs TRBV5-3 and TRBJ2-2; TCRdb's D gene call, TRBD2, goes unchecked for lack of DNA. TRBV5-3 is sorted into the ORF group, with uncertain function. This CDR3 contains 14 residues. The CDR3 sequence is CARSSQEGTGELFF.

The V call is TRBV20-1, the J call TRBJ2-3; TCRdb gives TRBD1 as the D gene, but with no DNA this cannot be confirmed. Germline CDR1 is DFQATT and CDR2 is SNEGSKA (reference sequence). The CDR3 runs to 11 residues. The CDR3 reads CSATPADTQYF.

The CDR3 protein is CASSISSSPGTGELFF. The rearrangement links TRBV9 to TRBJ2-2. The CDR3 has 16 amino acids. Germline CDR1 reads SGDLS; CDR2 reads YYNGEE.

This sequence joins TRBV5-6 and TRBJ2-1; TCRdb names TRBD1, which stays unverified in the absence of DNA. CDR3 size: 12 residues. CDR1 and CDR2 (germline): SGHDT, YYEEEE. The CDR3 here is CASSSGGTEQFF. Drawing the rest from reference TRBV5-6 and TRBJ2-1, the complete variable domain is DAGVTQSPTHLIKTRGQQVTLRCSPKSGHDTVSWYQQALGQGPQFIFQYYEEEERQRGNFPDRFSGHQFPNYSSELNVNALLLGDSALYLCASSSGGTEQFFGPGTRLTVL.

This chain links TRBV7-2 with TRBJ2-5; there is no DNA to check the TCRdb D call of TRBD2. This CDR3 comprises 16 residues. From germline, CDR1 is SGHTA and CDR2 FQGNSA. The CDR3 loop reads CASSSSGGPEWGTQYF.

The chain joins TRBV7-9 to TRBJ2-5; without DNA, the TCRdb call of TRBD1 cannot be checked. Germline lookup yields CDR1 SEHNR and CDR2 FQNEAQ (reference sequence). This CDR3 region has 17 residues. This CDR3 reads CASSSIWGQGWQETQYF.

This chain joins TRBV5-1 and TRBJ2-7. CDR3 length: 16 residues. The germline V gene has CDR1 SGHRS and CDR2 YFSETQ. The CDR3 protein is CASSLLRTDVKYEQYF.

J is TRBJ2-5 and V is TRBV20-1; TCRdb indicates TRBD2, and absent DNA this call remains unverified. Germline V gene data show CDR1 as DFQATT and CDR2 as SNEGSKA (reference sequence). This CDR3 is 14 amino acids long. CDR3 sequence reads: CSASRPGTQETQYF.

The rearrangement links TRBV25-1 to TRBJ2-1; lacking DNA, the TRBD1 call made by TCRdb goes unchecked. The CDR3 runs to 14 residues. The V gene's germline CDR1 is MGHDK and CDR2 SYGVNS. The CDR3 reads CASTRGGSDNEQFF.

The CDR3: CASSPTNGDYEQYF. This chain joins TRBV7-6 and TRBJ2-7. Per the germline V gene, CDR1 is SGHVS and CDR2 is FNYEAQ. The CDR3 consists of 14 residues. The variable domain in full, completed from reference TRBV7-6 and TRBJ2-7, reads GAGVSQSPRYKVTKRGQDVALRCDPISGHVSLYWYRQALGQGPEFLTYFNYEAQQDKSGLPNDRFSAERPEGSISTLTIQRTEQRDSAMYRCASSPTNGDYEQYFGPGTRLTVT.